Listed here are 29 T cell receptor beta chains from one sample, sequenced in a study of T cells in Graves' hyperthyroidism and ophthalmopathy. Researchers took RNA transcripts and amplified the TCR beta CDR3 regions from them. In the first-round RT-PCR of the TCR CDR3, the HTBI primer set was used. Using its own MiXCR run on the multiplex PCR reads, TCRdb lists one record per CDR3 protein. This table holds some 350,000 distinct CDR3 sequences, roughly 25% found once. Sequenced input: blood. The origin of the receptors is a man between 50 and 59 years old with Graves' hyperthyroidism.

As to this clonotype: One junction end disagrees with the germline gene, perhaps due to a read error. The chain employs TRBV7-3 and TRBJ2-2; TRBD1 or TRBD2 may be the D gene (5 bases each). The CDR3 consists of 14 residues. CDR1 and CDR2 from the germline V gene are SGHTA and FQGTGA. CDR3: CASSHGTLAGELLF. CDR3 DNA: TGTGCCAGCAGCCACGGGACCCTGGCCGGGGAGCTGCTTTTT.

This clonotype has more than one count but fewer than ten. The chain has TRBV20-1 and TRBJ1-5; D unresolved. Germline loops: CDR1 DFQATT, CDR2 SNEGSKA (reference sequence). Trimming removed 4 bases from V and 4 bases from J, with 17 bases in between. The CDR3 consists of 15 residues. For the CDR3, the DNA is TGCAGTGCTACCGAGCGGGCAGTCGCGAATCAGCCCCAGCATTTT. Protein: CSATERAVANQPQHF.

The chain joins TRBV7-2 to TRBJ2-3, with unresolved D. The CDR3 extends over 14 amino acids. V was shortened by 5 bases and J by 4 bases, with 13 bases between the two germline ends. From germline, CDR1 is SGHTA and CDR2 FQGNSA. The CDR3 is CASSHSVVPDTQYF. CDR3 bases: TGTGCCAGCAGCCACTCTGTCGTTCCAGATACGCAGTATTTT.

V is TRBV19 and J is TRBJ1-5; 8 nucleotides line up with TRBD1. From germline, CDR1 is LNHDA and CDR2 SQIVND (reference sequence). The length of the CDR3 is 15 residues. With 4 bases clipped from V and 2 bases from J, the junction kept 4 bases outside the gene matches. This CDR3 reads CASSTTGAGNQPQHF. The CDR3 region has the DNA TGTGCCAGTAGTACGACAGGGGCGGGCAATCAGCCCCAGCATTTT.

Ten or more counts support this clonotype. This rearrangement joins TRBV20-1 to TRBJ2-5; TRBD2 matches 7 bases. Per germline, CDR1 DFQATT and CDR2 SNEGSKA (reference sequence). V was clipped by 1 base and J by 0 bases; unmatched bases: 8. The CDR3 runs 16 residues. The CDR3 protein is CSARVPAGLYQETQYF. CDR3 coding DNA: TGCAGTGCTAGAGTACCAGCGGGACTTTACCAAGAGACCCAGTACTTC.

The CDR3 reads CSAPPGGGRETQYF. The CDR3 DNA follows: TGCAGTGCCCCTCCGGGGGGAGGGAGAGAGACCCAGTACTTC. The chain employs TRBV20-1 and TRBJ2-5; 7 bases are a match to TRBD2. With V trimmed by 6 bases and J by 4 bases, 11 bases remained unmatched. The CDR3 contains 14 residues. Per germline, CDR1 DFQATT and CDR2 SNEGSKA (reference sequence).

This clonotype was recorded a few times. The J gene is TRBJ1-4, the V gene TRBV3-1; TRBD1 agrees at 9 bases. CDR3 length: 18 residues. Per germline, CDR1 LGHDT and CDR2 YNNKEL (reference sequence). Germline trimming cut 0 bases from V and 3 bases from J; bases unmatched to any gene: 8. The CDR3 DNA is TGTGCCAGCAGCCAAGATAACCCCCGGACAGGGGCTAATGAAAAACTGTTTTTT. The encoded protein is CASSQDNPRTGANEKLFF.

This clonotype appeared many times. CDR3 sequence: CASSLPERSQETQYF. The CDR3 DNA follows: TGTGCCAGCAGCCTCCCTGAGAGGTCCCAAGAGACCCAGTACTTC. This chain connects TRBV28 to TRBJ2-5; D is unresolved. Trimming shortened V by 6 bases and J by 1 base, and 15 bases separated the two germline ends. The germline CDR1 and CDR2 sequences are MDHEN and SYDVKM. This CDR3 spans 15 amino acids.

This chain connects TRBV24-1 to TRBJ1-1; the D is unclear. Trimming pared 0 bases from V and 3 bases from J, leaving 4 bases between. Germline V gene sequence: CDR1 KGHDR, CDR2 SFDVKD. The CDR3 contains 13 residues. DNA for the CDR3: TGTGCCACCAGTGATTTGGGGGACACTGAAGCTTTCTTT. This gives the protein CATSDLGDTEAFF.

This clonotype came up many times. The chain uses TRBV2 and TRBJ2-7; D is uncertain. With 5 bases removed from V and 1 base from J, the gap between germline ends came to 15 bases. This CDR3 region has 15 residues. Germline CDR1 reads SNHLY; CDR2 reads FYNNEI. In DNA, the CDR3 is TGTGCCAGCAGTTACCGACACGTTCGATCCTACGAGCAGTACTTC. Its protein is CASSYRHVRSYEQYF.

The chain has TRBV6-1 and TRBJ1-2, with D tentatively TRBD1 (6 bases). This CDR3 comprises 16 residues. Per the germline V gene, CDR1 is MNHNS and CDR2 is SASEGT. The V gene lost 5 bases and the J gene lost 4 bases, with 20 bases spanning the gap. CDR3 residues: CASSLWAGGVSYGYTF. In DNA form, the CDR3 reads TGTGCCAGCAGTCTCTGGGCGGGGGGCGTTAGCTATGGCTACACCTTC.

In the case of this clonotype: It may be a read error: a sequence one base away is much more abundant. V and J are TRBV20-1 and TRBJ1-5; D perhaps matches TRBD1 (5 bases). The germline V and J ends were trimmed by 5 bases and 13 bases, with 27 bases remaining between them. Germline CDR1 reads DFQATT; CDR2 reads SNEGSKA (reference sequence). The CDR3 consists of 15 residues. CDR3 loop: CSAGGGDVPTDTQHF. CDR3 coding DNA: TGCAGTGCTGGGGGAGGGGACGTTCCCACAGATACGCAGCATTTT.

The table lists this clonotype with a few counts. V is TRBV28 and J is TRBJ1-6; possibly TRBD1 for D (6 bases). V lost 10 bases and J 7 bases, leaving 20 bases between the germline ends. The CDR3 runs 15 residues. From germline, CDR1 is MDHEN and CDR2 SYDVKM. CDR3 nucleotide sequence: TGTGCCACCAGAAAGTCACAGGGACCAAATTCACCCCTCCACTTT. Encoded protein: CATRKSQGPNSPLHF.

A few counts support this clonotype. The chain joins TRBV13 to TRBJ2-7, with 7 bases matching TRBD2. From germline, CDR1 is PRHDT and CDR2 FYEKMQ (reference sequence). V was clipped by 2 bases and J by 2 bases; unmatched bases: 12. The CDR3 has 17 amino acids. In nucleotides, the CDR3 is TGTGCCAGCAGCTTAACCCTCGAGCGGGATCCCCCCTACGAGCAGTACTTC. It yields the protein CASSLTLERDPPYEQYF.

This clonotype was seen a handful of times. The rearrangement links TRBV25-1 to TRBJ2-5; tentative D call: TRBD2 (6 bases). Per the germline V gene, CDR1 is MGHDK and CDR2 is SYGVNS. The CDR3 loop spans 15 amino acids. The V end was cut by 2 bases, the J end by 5 bases, with 15 bases between. CDR3 residues: CASSEAGSAEETQYF. CDR3 nucleotide sequence: TGTGCCAGCAGTGAAGCGGGGTCGGCAGAGGAGACCCAGTACTTC.

This clonotype was found once. Since a much larger clone is just one base distant, this may be a read error. The V and J genes are TRBV9 and TRBJ1-1; D not certain. V lost 3 bases and J lost 3, with 12 bases in between. CDR1 SGDLS and CDR2 YYNGEE come from the germline V gene. CDR3 length equals 14 residues. The CDR3: CASSASGPDTEAFF. CDR3 DNA sequence: TGTGCCAGCAGCGCGTCAGGCCCGGACACTGAAGCTTTCTTT.

In this sample, this clonotype turned up a few times. The DNA of the CDR3 is TGCGCCAGCAGCCAAGATAGGGCGGTTACCGGGGAGCTGTTTTTT. Translated, it gives CASSQDRAVTGELFF. This chain uses TRBV4-3 with TRBJ2-2, with D hard to call. Looked up from germline, CDR1 is LGHNA and CDR2 is YSLEER. The CDR3 loop spans 15 amino acids. With 0 bases removed from V and 5 bases from J, the gap between germline ends came to 10 bases.

J is TRBJ2-4 and V is TRBV6-1, with D tentatively TRBD2 (5 bases). CDR3 length: 14 residues. The germline V gene encodes CDR1 MNHNS and CDR2 SASEGT. Trimming removed 5 bases at V and 6 bases at J, with 14 bases between. The chain's CDR3 is CASSPVAGGNIQYF. The CDR3 DNA reads TGTGCCAGCAGTCCCGTAGCAGGAGGAAACATTCAGTACTTC.

In its sample, this clonotype was seen a few times. The chain has TRBV20-1 and TRBJ2-1; D might be TRBD1 (5 bases). The CDR3 spans 14 residues. The germline gives CDR1 DFQATT, CDR2 SNEGSKA (reference sequence). Trimming took off 6 bases at V and 10 bases at J, with 22 bases between the two ends. The CDR3 loop is CSAARQVRQGEQFF. In DNA, the CDR3 is TGCAGTGCCGCACGTCAGGTGAGGCAGGGAGAGCAGTTCTTC.

V gene TRBV12-3 or TRBV12-4 combines with J gene TRBJ2-2; D ambiguous. Trimming took off 3 bases at V and 10 bases at J, with 9 bases between the two ends. CDR3 length: 12 residues. CDR3 amino acids: CASSLIASELFF. CDR3 nucleotide sequence: TGTGCCAGCAGTTTGATTGCTTCGGAGCTGTTTTTT.

This clonotype turned up a few times. The J gene is TRBJ2-2, the V gene TRBV7-3; D is uncertain. V dropped 6 bases and J dropped 2 bases, with 10 bases sitting between them. The CDR3 sequence is 14 residues long. Germline CDR1 SGHTA, CDR2 FQGTGA. This CDR3 is CASSTTANTGELFF. The DNA for the CDR3 is TGTGCCAGCAGTACTACAGCTAACACCGGGGAGCTGTTTTTT.

This clonotype has a count of ten or more. The chain combines TRBV28 with TRBJ2-7; a weak D match, TRBD2 (6 bases). Germline V gene sequence: CDR1 MDHEN, CDR2 SYDVKM. The CDR3 extends over 14 amino acids. V gave up 1 base and J gave up 4 bases, with 11 bases separating them. CDR3 region: CASSLSVRGYEQYF. The CDR3 region has the DNA TGTGCCAGCAGTTTATCAGTCCGGGGGTACGAGCAGTACTTC. The full variable domain, rest sourced from reference TRBV28 and TRBJ2-7, is DVKVTQSSRYLVKRTGEKVFLECVQDMDHENMFWYRQDPGLGLRLIYFSYDVKMKEKGDIPEGYSVSREKKERFSLILESASTNQTSMYLCASSLSVRGYEQYFGPGTRLTVT.

The V and J genes are TRBV5-5 and TRBJ2-1; possibly TRBD1 or TRBD2 for D (7 bases each). V was pared by 8 bases and J by 5 bases, with 23 bases between. Germline V lookup: CDR1 SGHKS, CDR2 YYEKEE (reference sequence). This CDR3 spans 16 amino acids. CDR3 loop: CASNAGGAPWDNEQFF. CDR3 nucleotide sequence: TGTGCCAGTAATGCAGGGGGGGCCCCCTGGGACAATGAGCAGTTCTTC.

The V call is TRBV6-5, the J call TRBJ1-2; TRBD1 is a possible D gene (6 bases). Germline CDR1 is MNHEY and CDR2 is SVGAGI. The CDR3 totals 16 residues. V dropped 0 bases and J dropped 8 bases, with 19 bases sitting between them. The CDR3 protein is CASSYSGVLTGGGYTF. In DNA, the CDR3 is TGTGCCAGCAGTTACTCCGGAGTGCTGACAGGAGGCGGCTACACCTTC.

This clonotype occurred a few times. CDR3 sequence reads: CASSLGGQLLGGNEQFF. The CDR3 DNA is TGTGCCAGCAGCTTAGGTGGTCAGCTCCTCGGGGGTAATGAGCAGTTCTTC. V is TRBV11-3 and J is TRBJ2-1; possible D gene TRBD2, 6 bases. The CDR3 spans 17 residues. Germline CDR1 is SGHNT and CDR2 is YENEEA. V was trimmed by 1 base and J by 7 bases, leaving 20 bases between them.

This clonotype was recorded a few times. The rearrangement uses TRBV28 and TRBJ1-6; TRBD1 matches 9 bases. The junction had 10 bases not matched to a gene; V was cut back by 8 bases and J by 14 bases. Germline-derived CDR1 and CDR2 are MDHEN and SYDVKM. The CDR3 extends over 13 amino acids. CDR3 DNA: TGTGCCAGCCCAAGGACAGGGGAATTCACCCTCCACTTT. Protein product: CASPRTGEFTLHF. Drawing the rest from reference TRBV28 and TRBJ1-6, the complete variable domain is DVKVTQSSRYLVKRTGEKVFLECVQDMDHENMFWYRQDPGLGLRLIYFSYDVKMKEKGDIPEGYSVSREKKERFSLILESASTNQTSMYLCASPRTGEFTLHFGNGTRLTVT.

This chain uses TRBV7-6 with TRBJ2-7; 8 bases line up with TRBD2. Germline assignment: CDR1 SGHVS and CDR2 FNYEAQ. This CDR3 comprises 15 residues. V lost 4 bases, J lost 3 bases, and 8 bases stayed unmatched. The CDR3 DNA reads TGTGCCAGCAGCTCCGGGCGGGGGGCGGACTACGAGCAGTACTTC. It yields the protein CASSSGRGADYEQYF.

The rearrangement uses TRBV5-1 and TRBJ2-5; TRBD1 matches at 10 bases. The V segment lost 0 bases and the J segment 5 bases; nucleotides outside the gene matches: 7. Germline V gene sequence: CDR1 SGHRS, CDR2 YFSETQ. The CDR3 loop spans 16 amino acids. The DNA of the CDR3 is TGCGCCAGCAGCTTGGGGCTGACAGGGGGCATGGAGACCCAGTACTTC. Its translation is CASSLGLTGGMETQYF.

In this sample, this clonotype turned up a few times. V is TRBV20-1 and J is TRBJ2-7, with D perhaps matching TRBD1 (6 bases). Trimming pared 5 bases from V and 3 bases from J, leaving 11 bases between. Per germline, CDR1 DFQATT and CDR2 SNEGSKA (reference sequence). This CDR3 has 12 amino acids. Here the CDR3 DNA reads TGCAGTGCTTCCCGGACAGACTACGAGCAGTACTTC. Encoded protein: CSASRTDYEQYF.